The rows below give T cell receptor beta chains drawn from one sample of a study of blood T cell repertoires in COVID-19. TCRdb's table, derived via immunoSEQ multiplex PCR, lists solely in-frame clones and lacks some. The data contain about 230,000 clones, about 85% of them singletons. The sequencing input was peripheral blood. The receptors derive from a middle-aged man with acute or convalescent COVID-19. Each CDR3 is given with its conserved first and last residue. D genes are given only for firm matches. Clone size is stated in some rows and not others, as once, few, many or a class when expanded.

TRBD2 . TRBJ2-1 TRBV9 CASSPWTSLNEQFF TGTGCCAGCAGCCCCTGGACTAGTCTCAATGAGCAGTTCTTC
. . TRBJ2-7 TRBV4-1 CASSPGLGFYEQYF TGCGCCAGCAGCCCGGGACTCGGTTTCTACGAGCAGTACTTC
TRBD2 . TRBJ2-5 TRBV3-1/TRBV3-2 CASSQDVFGLAGVQETQYF TGTGCCAGCAGCCAAGATGTATTCGGTTTAGCGGGGGTCCAAGAGACCCAGTACTTC
. . TRBJ1-1 TRBV27 CASGPDYGPLMNTEAFF TGTGCCAGCGGCCCCGATTATGGTCCCCTTATGAACACTGAAGCTTTCTTT
. . TRBJ1-6 TRBV5-1 CASSLGSSYNSPLHF TGCGCCAGCAGCTTGGGGAGCTCCTATAATTCACCCCTCCACTTT
TRBD1 once TRBJ1-1 TRBV10-3 CATRLEGQGSTEAFF TGTGCCACCAGGCTTGAGGGACAGGGGAGCACTGAAGCTTTCTTT
TRBD1 . TRBJ1-1 TRBV18 CASSRQGGTEAFF TGTGCCAGCTCGAGACAGGGAGGAACTGAAGCTTTCTTT
TRBD1 . TRBJ1-2 TRBV6-5 CASSYSAGGKDGYTF TGTGCCAGCAGTTACTCGGCAGGGGGCAAGGATGGCTACACCTTC
. once TRBJ2-2 TRBV6-6 CASSLEGTYANTGELFF TGTGCCAGCAGTCTCGAAGGGACATACGCGAACACCGGGGAGCTGTTTTTT
. . TRBJ1-2 TRBV5-5 CASAPGDPYGYTF TGTGCCAGCGCCCCGGGGGACCCCTATGGCTACACCTTC
. . TRBJ1-5 TRBV28 CASNKFSNQPQHF TGTGCCAGCAACAAATTTAGCAATCAGCCCCAGCATTTT
TRBD1 once TRBJ2-1 TRBV6-2/TRBV6-3 CASSYGQAVNEQFF TGTGCCAGCAGTTACGGACAGGCGGTCAATGAGCAGTTCTTC
TRBD2 . TRBJ2-5 TRBV7-8 CASSLGSSGGLQETQYF TGTGCCAGCAGCTTAGGTTCTAGCGGGGGACTTCAAGAGACCCAGTACTTC
. few TRBJ1-4 TRBV15 CATARGQYEKLFF TGTGCCACCGCACGAGGACAGTATGAAAAACTGTTTTTT
. . TRBJ2-5 TRBV12-3/TRBV12-4 CASSPFQETQYF TGTGCCAGCAGTCCCTTTCAGGAGACCCAGTACTTC
TRBD2 . TRBJ2-3 TRBV13 CASSLGTSGSTDTQYF TGTGCCAGCAGCTTAGGGACTAGCGGCAGCACAGATACGCAGTATTTT
. . TRBJ1-6 TRBV7-9 CASSSTGHNSPLHF TGTGCCAGCAGCTCAACAGGGCACAATTCACCCCTCCACTTT
. . TRBJ2-7 TRBV7-8 CASSPTTYEQYF TGTGCCAGCAGCCCGACAACCTACGAGCAGTACTTC
. . TRBJ2-6 TRBV7-2 CASSWGDSGANVLTF TGTGCCAGCAGCTGGGGCGACTCTGGGGCCAACGTCCTGACTTTC
. . TRBJ1-5 TRBV2 CASSEAGYGNQPQHF TGTGCCAGCAGTGAGGCAGGGTATGGCAATCAGCCCCAGCATTTT
TRBD1 . TRBJ1-5 TRBV19 CASSIPRQGPDQPQHF TGTGCCAGTAGTATTCCTAGACAGGGGCCCGATCAGCCCCAGCATTTT
. few TRBJ1-1 TRBV30 CAWSKGGTEAFF TGTGCCTGGAGTAAAGGGGGCACTGAAGCTTTCTTT
. . TRBJ1-5 TRBV4-3 CASSQDAGRDRQHF TGCGCCAGCAGCCAAGATGCAGGGAGGGACCGCCAGCATTTT
. once TRBJ2-6 TRBV30 CAWSRTGSTSSGANVLTF TGTGCCTGGAGTAGAACAGGGAGCACCAGCTCTGGGGCCAACGTCCTGACTTTC
. . TRBJ2-5 TRBV12-3/TRBV12-4 CASSLSRAETQYF TGTGCCAGCAGTTTAAGCAGGGCCGAGACCCAGTACTTC
TRBD2 . TRBJ2-3 TRBV2 CASRQAGARTDTQYF TGTGCCAGCAGGCAAGCGGGGGCCCGCACAGATACGCAGTATTTT
TRBD2 . TRBJ2-7 TRBV18 CASSPGSGGALEQYF TGTGCCAGCTCACCGGGATCCGGGGGGGCTCTCGAGCAGTACTTC
TRBD1 . TRBJ1-1 TRBV7-9 CASRGQDTEAFF TGTGCCAGCAGGGGACAGGACACTGAAGCTTTCTTT
. . TRBJ1-5 TRBV18 CASSPTTDQPQHF TGTGCCAGCTCACCGACAACTGATCAGCCCCAGCATTTT
. . TRBJ1-6 TRBV30 CAWSVGGGDSPLHF TGTGCCTGGAGTGTAGGGGGGGGCGATTCACCCCTCCACTTT
. . TRBJ2-1 TRBV10-2 CASTLHLASYNEQFF TGCGCCAGCACTCTACACCTAGCCTCCTACAATGAGCAGTTCTTC
TRBD1 . TRBJ2-1 TRBV7-2 CASSRTWTGLHEQFF TGTGCCAGCAGCCGCACTTGGACAGGGCTGCATGAGCAGTTCTTC
TRBD1 . TRBJ1-3 TRBV9 CASSGTGGAGNTIYF TGTGCCAGCAGCGGGACAGGGGGCGCCGGAAACACCATATATTTT
. . TRBJ2-2 TRBV18 CASSPPGSTGELFF TGTGCCAGCTCACCTCCAGGGTCCACCGGGGAGCTGTTTTTT
. . TRBJ2-7 TRBV3-1/TRBV3-2 CASSLTTAYEQYF TGTGCCAGCAGCCTTACGACAGCTTACGAGCAGTACTTC
TRBD1 . TRBJ1-1 TRBV3-1/TRBV3-2 CASSQGQGAGNTEAFF TGTGCCAGCAGCCAAGGACAGGGGGCAGGGAACACTGAAGCTTTCTTT
. . TRBJ2-7 TRBV19 CASSPGYEQYF TGTGCCAGTAGTCCGGGTTACGAGCAGTACTTC
. . TRBJ1-2 TRBV19 CASTPSGRSGYTF TGTGCCAGTACCCCCTCCGGAAGGAGTGGCTACACCTTC
TRBD1 . TRBJ1-2 TRBV3-1/TRBV3-2 CASSTGGSHYGYTF TGTGCCAGCAGTACAGGGGGCTCACACTATGGCTACACCTTC
TRBD1 . TRBJ2-7 TRBV10-3 CAISEVGQGAVEQYF TGTGCCATCAGTGAAGTGGGACAGGGGGCCGTAGAGCAGTACTTC
. . TRBJ2-1 TRBV6-5 CASRGGSSYNEQFF TGTGCCAGCAGGGGGGGAAGCTCCTACAATGAGCAGTTCTTC
TRBD1 . TRBJ2-3 TRBV7-3 CASSSPGTGGEGTDTQYF TGTGCCAGCAGCTCTCCCGGGACAGGGGGCGAAGGCACAGATACGCAGTATTTT
. . TRBJ1-4 TRBV2 CASSPGAFAEKLFF TGTGCCAGCAGTCCAGGGGCCTTTGCTGAAAAACTGTTTTTT
TRBD1 . TRBJ1-2 TRBV20-1 CSASRGQGDGYTF TGCAGTGCTAGTAGGGGACAGGGCGATGGCTACACCTTC
TRBD1 . TRBJ1-1 TRBV15 CATSTNRGVAFF TGTGCCACCAGCACTAACAGGGGAGTAGCTTTCTTT
TRBD2 . TRBJ2-2 TRBV2 CASSALSGGGTGELFF TGTGCCAGCAGTGCCTTAAGCGGGGGAGGCACCGGGGAGCTGTTTTTT
. . TRBJ1-2 TRBV18 CASSPPGQPEYGYTF TGTGCCAGCTCACCACCGGGACAACCGGAGTATGGCTACACCTTC
. . TRBJ1-2 TRBV4-3 CASSPGEGGDYGYTF TGCGCCAGCAGTCCAGGGGAGGGGGGAGACTATGGCTACACCTTC
. . TRBJ1-2 TRBV29-1 CSAGSEAYGYTF TGCAGCGCAGGCAGCGAGGCTTATGGCTACACCTTC
TRBD1 . TRBJ1-1 TRBV5-6 CASSSYRGLEDTEAFF TGTGCCAGCAGCTCCTACAGGGGGCTCGAGGACACTGAAGCTTTCTTT
TRBD1 . TRBJ2-1 TRBV11-2 CASSLGGQGFHEQFF TGTGCCAGCAGCTTGGGTGGACAGGGCTTCCATGAGCAGTTCTTC
. . TRBJ2-5 TRBV9 CASSVETEETQYF TGTGCCAGCAGCGTAGAGACAGAAGAGACCCAGTACTTC
. . TRBJ1-2 TRBV7-3 CASSLTSGGPEGYTF TGTGCCAGCAGCTTGACGTCCGGCGGCCCTGAGGGCTACACCTTC
TRBD1 . TRBJ1-2 TRBV18 CASSPPGQDGYTF TGTGCCAGCTCACCACCGGGACAGGACGGCTACACCTTC
. . TRBJ2-7 TRBV28 CASRPTSYEQYF TGTGCCAGCAGGCCTACTTCCTACGAGCAGTACTTC
TRBD2 . TRBJ2-2 TRBV4-2 CASSQAPSGLNTGELFF TGTGCCAGCAGCCAAGCACCTAGCGGGCTGAACACCGGGGAGCTGTTTTTT
. . TRBJ2-5 TRBV30 CAWGGGHQETQYF TGTGCCTGGGGGGGAGGTCATCAAGAGACCCAGTACTTC
. . TRBJ1-1 TRBV2 CASKGGVKTEAFF TGTGCCAGCAAAGGAGGGGTAAAGACTGAAGCTTTCTTT